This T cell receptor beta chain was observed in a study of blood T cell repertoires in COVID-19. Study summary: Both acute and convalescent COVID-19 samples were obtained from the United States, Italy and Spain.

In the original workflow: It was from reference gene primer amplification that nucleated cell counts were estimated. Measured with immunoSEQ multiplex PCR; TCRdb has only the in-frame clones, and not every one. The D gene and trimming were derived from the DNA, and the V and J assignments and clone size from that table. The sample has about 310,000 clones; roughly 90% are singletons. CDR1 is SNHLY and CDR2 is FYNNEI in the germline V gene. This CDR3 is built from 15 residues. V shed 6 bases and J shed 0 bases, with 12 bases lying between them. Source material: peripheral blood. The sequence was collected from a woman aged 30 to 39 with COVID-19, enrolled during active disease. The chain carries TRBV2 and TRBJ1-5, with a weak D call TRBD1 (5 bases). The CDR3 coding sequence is TGTGCCAGCAGCGCCGACAGACATAGCAATCAGCCCCAGCATTTT. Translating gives CASSADRHSNQPQHF.